This T cell receptor beta chain was found in a study of T cells after yellow fever vaccination. Germline loops: CDR1 DFQATT, CDR2 SNEGSKA (reference sequence). Trimming took 0 bases from V and 0 from J, leaving 7 bases between them. This CDR3 is built from 14 residues. TCRdb re-analysed the 5' RACE reads in MiXCR, keeping a single row per CDR3 protein. The data contain approximately 260,000 distinct CDR3 sequences, about 5% of them singletons. This clonotype was counted only a few times. This sequence originates from a man aged 18-30 years who received the YFV17D yellow fever vaccine. This specimen was CD4+ T cells sorted from PBMCs, taken on the day of the yellow fever booster vaccination. The chain carries TRBV20-1 and TRBJ2-3, with D unresolved. The CDR3 nucleotides read TGCAGTGCTAGAGATATAGCTAGCACAGATACGCAGTATTTT. It yields the protein CSARDIASTDTQYF.